The clone carrying this T cell receptor (beta chain) was seen just once. The data are from a study of T cell responses to AZD1222 COVID-19 vaccine. The protocol was immunoSEQ multiplex PCR, while the TCRdb copy is restricted to in-frame clones and leaves out a portion. Among approximately 270,000 clones listed, around 93% were seen once. The CDR3 is 13 amino acids. The V and J ends lost 11 bases and 8 bases respectively, with 21 bases between them. Germline CDR1 reads SNHLY; CDR2 reads FYNNEI. This sample comprised peripheral blood, obtained 28 days after the second AZD1222 dose. This sequence joins TRBV2 and TRBJ1-2, with D tentatively TRBD1 (6 bases). This TCR was recovered from an adult who received the AZD1222 COVID-19 vaccine. CDR3 protein: CAQRRGTAAGYTF. CDR3 bases: TGTGCCCAACGGAGGGGGACGGCGGCGGGCTACACCTTC.